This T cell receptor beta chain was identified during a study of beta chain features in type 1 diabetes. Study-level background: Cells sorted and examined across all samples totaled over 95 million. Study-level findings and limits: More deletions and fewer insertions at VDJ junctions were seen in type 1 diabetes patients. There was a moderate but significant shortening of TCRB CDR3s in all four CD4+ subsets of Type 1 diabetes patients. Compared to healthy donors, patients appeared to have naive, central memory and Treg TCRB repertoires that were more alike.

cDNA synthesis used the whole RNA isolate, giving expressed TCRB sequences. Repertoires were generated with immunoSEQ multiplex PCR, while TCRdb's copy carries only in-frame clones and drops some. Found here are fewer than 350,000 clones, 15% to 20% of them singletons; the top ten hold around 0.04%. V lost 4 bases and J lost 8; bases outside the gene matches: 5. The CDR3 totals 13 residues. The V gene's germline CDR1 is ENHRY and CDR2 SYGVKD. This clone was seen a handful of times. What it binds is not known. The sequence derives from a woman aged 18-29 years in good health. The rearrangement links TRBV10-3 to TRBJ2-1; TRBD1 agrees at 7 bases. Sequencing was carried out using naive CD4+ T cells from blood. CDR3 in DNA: TGTGCCATCAGTGCATCAACAGGGGATGAGCAGTTCTTC. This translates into CAISASTGDEQFF.